The 20 T cell receptor beta chains in this list originate from one sample, sequenced in a study of T cells in Graves' hyperthyroidism and ophthalmopathy. Researchers amplified the TCR beta CDR3 regions from RNA transcripts. TCR CDR3 underwent first-round RT-PCR with the HTBI primer set. TCRdb passed the multiplex PCR reads through MiXCR, listing each CDR3 protein once. The sample lists a few hundred thousand distinct CDR3 sequences, about a sixth occurring once. What was sequenced was blood. These TCRs come from a woman in her late teens or twenties with Graves' hyperthyroidism.

This clonotype was recorded many times. The gene calls are TRBV28 and TRBJ2-3, with 12 positions matching TRBD2. Germline V gene data show CDR1 as MDHEN and CDR2 as SYDVKM. There are 15 residues in the CDR3. With 5 bases clipped from V and 2 bases from J, the junction kept 2 bases outside the gene matches. Here the CDR3 reads CASSTSGGSTDTQYF. For the CDR3, the DNA is TGTGCCAGCAGTACTAGCGGGGGGTCCACAGATACGCAGTATTTT. The full variable domain, in which reference TRBV28 and TRBJ2-3 provide the parts outside the CDR3, is DVKVTQSSRYLVKRTGEKVFLECVQDMDHENMFWYRQDPGLGLRLIYFSYDVKMKEKGDIPEGYSVSREKKERFSLILESASTNQTSMYLCASSTSGGSTDTQYFGPGTRLTVL.

V and J are TRBV12-3 or TRBV12-4 and TRBJ2-1; 9 bases are a match to TRBD1. After removal of 6 bases from V and 2 bases from J, the junction contained 5 bases not matched to a gene. The CDR3 contains 15 residues. The CDR3 region is CASSMTGGAYNEQFF. For the CDR3, the DNA is TGTGCCAGCAGCATGACAGGGGGTGCCTACAATGAGCAGTTCTTC.

This clonotype occurred a few times. A junction boundary mismatches the germline segment, possibly from a read error. As DNA, the CDR3 is TGTGCTAGCAGCCCAGTAGCGGGGGCAAACACAGATACGCAGTATTTT. As protein: CASSPVAGANTDTQYF. The chain links TRBV7-7 to TRBJ2-3; 9 positions agree with TRBD2. The germline V gene has CDR1 SSHAT and CDR2 FNYEAQ (reference sequence). The CDR3 is made up of 16 amino acids.

This clonotype has only a few counts. This chain joins TRBV29-1 and TRBJ2-6; either TRBD1 or TRBD2 may fit D (7 bases each). CDR3 length equals 16 residues. CDR1 is SQVTM, CDR2 ANQGSEA, per germline. Trimming shortened V by 6 bases and J by 5 bases, and 20 bases separated the two germline ends. The CDR3, as DNA: TGCAGCGTCTCAAGGGGAGGGGGCCCGTGGGCCAACGTCCTGACTTTC. Amino acid sequence: CSVSRGGGPWANVLTF. Looking up the rest from reference TRBV29-1 and TRBJ2-6 gives the full variable domain: SAVISQKPSRDICQRGTSLTIQCQVDSQVTMMFWYRQQPGQSLTLIATANQGSEATYESGFVIDKFPISRPNLTFSTLTVSNMSPEDSSIYLCSVSRGGGPWANVLTFGAGSRLTVL.

This clonotype was counted at least ten times. The rearrangement uses TRBV2 and TRBJ2-1, with 8 bases identical to TRBD2. V shed 2 bases and J 7 bases; nucleotides not matched to a gene: 7. The CDR3 is 15 amino acids. Germline values: CDR1 SNHLY, CDR2 FYNNEI. In DNA, the CDR3 is TGTGCCAGCAGTGAAACGGGGGGGGCCCGGAATGAGCAGTTCTTC. Its translation: CASSETGGARNEQFF.

In this sample, this clonotype turned up a few times. The CDR3 DNA is TGTGCCAGCAGCTTAGGTGGGCGGGGCAACTATGGCTACACCTTC. Its translation is CASSLGGRGNYGYTF. The rearrangement joins TRBV7-9 to TRBJ1-2, with TRBD1 as a possible D gene (5 bases). Germline CDR1 SEHNR, CDR2 FQNEAQ (reference sequence). The CDR3 is made up of 15 amino acids. The V and J ends lost 1 base and 2 bases respectively, with 11 bases between them.

This clonotype was seen at least ten times. V and J are TRBV7-6 and TRBJ1-4, with TRBD1 matching over 7 bases. From germline, CDR1 is SGHVS and CDR2 FNYEAQ. The CDR3 sequence is 14 residues long. V lost 5 bases and J lost 8; bases outside the gene matches: 8. This chain's CDR3 is CASSHGDSGEKLFF. DNA of the CDR3: TGTGCCAGCAGCCACGGGGACAGTGGGGAAAAACTGTTTTTT. Using reference TRBV7-6 and TRBJ1-4 for the parts outside the CDR3, the full variable domain is GAGVSQSPRYKVTKRGQDVALRCDPISGHVSLYWYRQALGQGPEFLTYFNYEAQQDKSGLPNDRFSAERPEGSISTLTIQRTEQRDSAMYRCASSHGDSGEKLFFGSGTQLSVL.

This clonotype showed up many times. The chain is built from TRBV2 and TRBJ2-6; no definite D call. There are 13 residues in the CDR3. From germline, CDR1 is SNHLY and CDR2 FYNNEI. The V and J ends lost 7 bases and 4 bases respectively, with 8 bases between them. The CDR3 protein is CASKGPGANVLTF. The CDR3 nucleotides read TGTGCCAGCAAGGGCCCAGGGGCCAACGTCCTGACTTTC. Full variable domain (rest looked up from reference TRBV2 and TRBJ2-6): EPEVTQTPSHQVTQMGQEVILRCVPISNHLYFYWYRQILGQKVEFLVSFYNNEISEKSEIFDDQFSVERPDGSNFTLKIRSTKLEDSAMYFCASKGPGANVLTFGAGSRLTVL.

This clonotype was found many times. The rearrangement joins TRBV12-3 or TRBV12-4 to TRBJ2-2; 9 bases align to TRBD2. The CDR3 loop spans 16 amino acids. J lost 1 base, V lost 5 bases, and 5 bases had no gene match. The CDR3 spells CASSPRAGGNTGELFF. The CDR3 nucleotides are TGTGCCAGCAGTCCCCGAGCGGGAGGGAACACCGGGGAGCTGTTTTTT.

This clonotype came up many times. Here the CDR3 reads CASSLGESSYNSPLHF. The CDR3 DNA is TGTGCCAGCAGTTTAGGGGAGAGCTCCTATAATTCACCCCTCCACTTT. The J gene is TRBJ1-6, the V gene TRBV12-3 or TRBV12-4, with unresolved D. The CDR3 consists of 16 residues. V lost 1 base to trimming and J lost 0 bases, with 7 bases between them.

This clonotype appeared many times. The V call is TRBV6-1, the J call TRBJ1-2; 10 bases align to TRBD1. The germline gives CDR1 MNHNS, CDR2 SASEGT. The CDR3 is made up of 14 amino acids. J was trimmed by 3 bases and V by 5 bases; bases with no gene match: 3. The CDR3 nucleotides read TGTGCCAGCAGTAAGACAGGGGGCTACTATGGCTACACCTTC. This encodes CASSKTGGYYGYTF.

This clonotype appeared many times. V is TRBV27 and J is TRBJ2-7; TRBD2 agrees at 8 bases. CDR1 MNHEY and CDR2 SMNVEV come from the germline V gene (reference sequence). The CDR3 contains 15 residues. Germline trimming cut 2 bases from V and 2 bases from J; bases unmatched to any gene: 5. CDR3 loop: CASSLGAGVTYEQYF. In DNA, the CDR3 is TGTGCCAGCAGTTTAGGAGCGGGGGTCACCTACGAGCAGTACTTC.

This clonotype was found a few times. The V and J genes are TRBV12-3 or TRBV12-4 and TRBJ2-4, with 8 bases matching TRBD2. The CDR3 spans 14 residues. The ends lost 5 bases at V and 4 bases at J; junction bases unmatched: 4. The CDR3 is CASSPGGGKNIQYF. The CDR3 DNA follows: TGTGCCAGCAGTCCCGGGGGGGGGAAAAACATTCAGTACTTC.

This clonotype was observed at least ten times. The chain is built from TRBV18 and TRBJ1-5; a possible D gene is TRBD1 (5 bases). The CDR3 length is 15 residues. Germline CDR1 KGHSH, CDR2 LQKENI. Trimming removed 5 bases from V and 1 base from J, with 12 bases in between. The CDR3 coding sequence is TGTGCCAGCTCATCGGGACGGGAGAGCAATCAGCCCCAGCATTTT. Its protein product is CASSSGRESNQPQHF.

This clonotype came up many times. V usage is TRBV11-2 and J usage is TRBJ1-6; weak D call: TRBD1 (5 bases). Germline CDR1 is SGHAT and CDR2 is FQNNGV. Trimming removed 1 base from V and 8 bases from J, with 15 bases in between. The CDR3 is 16 amino acids. The CDR3 sequence: CASSLVGAGRYSPLHF. Written as DNA, the CDR3 is TGTGCCAGCAGCTTAGTTGGGGCGGGGAGATATTCACCCCTCCACTTT.

The chain couples TRBV29-1 to TRBJ2-1; maybe TRBD2 (6 bases). This CDR3 is 16 amino acids long. CDR1 and CDR2 from the germline V gene are SQVTM and ANQGSEA. V gave up 0 bases and J gave up 0 bases, with 12 bases separating them. The chain's CDR3 is CSVEDSGGSSYNEQFF. CDR3 nucleotides: TGCAGCGTTGAAGATTCCGGGGGAAGCTCCTACAATGAGCAGTTCTTC.

For this clonotype: A much larger clone is a single base away; this may be a read error. This rearrangement joins TRBV2 to TRBJ1-2, with 9 bases identical to TRBD1. This CDR3 region has 18 residues. With V trimmed by 4 bases and J by 4 bases, 16 bases remained unmatched. CDR1 is SNHLY and CDR2 is FYNNEI in the germline V gene. The chain's CDR3 is CASSGRGTGRGWGYGYTF. The CDR3 DNA is TGTGCCAGCAGTGGGCGGGGGACAGGGAGAGGTTGGGGCTATGGCTACACCTTC.

The sample holds many counts of this clonotype. The chain joins TRBV7-2 to TRBJ1-5; D uncertain. The CDR3 loop spans 14 amino acids. V lost 5 bases and J lost 0, with 8 bases in between. Looked up from germline, CDR1 is SGHTA and CDR2 is FQGNSA. Here the CDR3 DNA reads TGTGCCAGCAGCCCTGATAATAGCAATCAGCCCCAGCATTTT. Its protein is CASSPDNSNQPQHF.

This clonotype appeared a few times. The chain joins TRBV30 to TRBJ1-2; D might be TRBD1 (6 bases). The CDR3 contains 13 residues. Germline values: CDR1 GTSNPN, CDR2 SVGIG (reference sequence). Trimming removed 3 bases from V and 4 bases from J, with 12 bases in between. CDR3 in DNA: TGTGCCTGGAGATCCGGGACAATCTATGGCTACACCTTC. This codes for CAWRSGTIYGYTF.

This clonotype was observed at least ten times. The chain links TRBV28 to TRBJ2-3, with D uncertain. Germline assignment: CDR1 MDHEN and CDR2 SYDVKM. This CDR3 is built from 14 residues. Trimming removed 4 bases at V and 0 bases at J, with 8 bases between. CDR3 nucleotide sequence: TGTGCCAGCAGTTCCCTGACAAGCACAGATACGCAGTATTTT. Its translation: CASSSLTSTDTQYF.